The 5 T cell receptor beta chains below come from one sample, sequenced in a study of T cell repertoires in cytomegalovirus infection. In TCRdb, the reads were re-called with MiXCR into one record per CDR3 protein. The sample has more than 200,000 distinct CDR3 sequences, approximately 9.1% seen once; the top ten hold more than 13%. The sequencing sample was made of PBMCs. The receptors here all came from a human donor in good health (CMV status not recorded). Some clones in this sample may be carry-over from other donors' samples.

The rearrangement links TRBV2 to TRBJ1-6; 8 bases are a match to TRBD1. The germline CDR1 and CDR2 sequences are SNHLY and FYNNEI. V trimming: 6 bases; J trimming: 6 bases; junction bases outside the gene matches: 4. The CDR3 is 14 amino acids. The CDR3 is CASRRTGINSPLHF. The CDR3 bases are TGTGCCAGCAGGCGGACAGGGATTAATTCACCCCTCCACTTT.

This clonotype was detected many times. The chain is built from TRBV6-2 or TRBV6-3 and TRBJ2-7; 9 bases match TRBD1. CDR3 size: 12 residues. Trimming cost V 6 bases and J 5 bases; bases outside gene matches: 2. Germline-derived CDR1 and CDR2 are MNHEY and SVGEGT. CDR3 residues: CASRTGGHEQYF. Here the CDR3 DNA reads TGTGCCAGCAGGACAGGGGGGCACGAGCAGTACTTC.

This sequence joins TRBV3-1 and TRBJ2-6; D may be TRBD1 or TRBD2 (6 bases each). This CDR3 is 16 amino acids long. The germline V and J ends were trimmed by 7 bases and 1 base, with 14 bases remaining between them. Per the germline V gene, CDR1 is LGHDT and CDR2 is YNNKEL (reference sequence). The CDR3 DNA reads as TGTGCCAGCACCGGGGGCAGGACTTCTGGGGCCAACGTCCTGACTTTC. The encoded protein is CASTGGRTSGANVLTF.

This clonotype was seen at least ten times. This sequence joins TRBV7-2 and TRBJ1-5; D gene unclear. The CDR3 is made up of 13 amino acids. CDR1 and CDR2 (germline): SGHTA, FQGNSA. The ends were cut back, 3 bases at V and 7 bases at J, with 10 bases in the middle. The CDR3 loop is CASSLVRAQPQHF. The CDR3 DNA reads as TGTGCCAGCAGCTTGGTAAGGGCCCAGCCCCAGCATTTT.

In this sample, this clonotype turned up many times. The chain carries TRBV7-2 and TRBJ1-2, with a tentative D call TRBD1 (5 bases). V was shortened by 4 bases and J by 4 bases, with 10 bases between the two germline ends. The CDR3 runs 13 residues. Looked up from germline, CDR1 is SGHTA and CDR2 is FQGNSA. Here the CDR3 reads CASSSPRGYGYTF. The DNA of the CDR3 is TGTGCCAGCAGCTCCCCTAGGGGCTATGGCTACACCTTC.